This TCR beta chain was sequenced during a study of cytomegalovirus exposure and HLA in healthy donors. Each donor was healthy, and each was a bone marrow donor. Comments on this clone: What it binds is not known.

Trimming took off 6 bases at V and 4 bases at J, with 12 bases between the two ends. CDR3 length: 13 amino acids. Per the germline V gene, CDR1 is MNHNY and CDR2 is SVGAGI (reference sequence). Amplification used 60 Vbeta primers and 13 Jbeta primers. Sequencing was performed with immunoSEQ multiplex PCR; in TCRdb, only in-frame clones are kept and a portion is missing. The table lists 100,000 to 150,000 clones, 75% to 85% of them singletons, with about 11% in the top ten. Study-wide results and caveats: Most TCR beta V segments were productive about 87% or about 30% of the time in an earlier analysis. Per a later analysis, about 17,000 TCR beta sequences showed association with HLA alleles at 0.05 false discovery rate. Most sequenced TCRs were rare (though some public TCRs occurred in many donors).

The chain is built from TRBV6-6 and TRBJ1-2, with D possibly matching TRBD1 (6 bases). The sequence came from a male donor in good health and CMV-seropositive. Sequenced material: PBMCs. CDR3 nucleotide sequence: TGTGCCAGCAGGAACAGGGATTCCTATGGCTACACCTTC. This sequence encodes CASRNRDSYGYTF.